This T cell receptor (beta chain) was recorded in a study of blood T cell repertoires in COVID-19. Overall study: Acute-phase and convalescent COVID-19 samples originated in the United States, Italy and Spain. The cDNA or gDNA used as material had been derived from T cells, B-cell-depleted T cells, or PBMCs.

The germline V and J ends were trimmed by 3 bases and 3 bases, with 5 bases remaining between them. The CDR3 covers 12 residues. Germline V gene lookup returns CDR1 MNHNS and CDR2 SASEGT. Seattle patients were enrolled during active infection and followed longitudinally. In the authors' workflow: Estimation of nucleated cell counts relied on the amplification of reference gene primers. Using immunoSEQ multiplex PCR, the repertoire was profiled, and TCRdb retains in-frame clones only, with some absent. The V and J calls and clone size are taken from that table; D and trimming were inferred from the DNA. The sample contains around 180,000 clones, roughly 80% of which appear only once.

Sequencing was carried out using peripheral blood. The rearrangement uses TRBV6-1 and TRBJ1-1; the D is unclear. The clonotype comes from an elderly woman with COVID-19, enrolled during active disease. The CDR3 protein is CASSDRYTEAFF. For the CDR3, the DNA is TGTGCCAGCAGTGATCGTTACACTGAAGCTTTCTTT.